This TCR beta chain is drawn from a study of Ad26.COV2.S vaccination and SARS-CoV-2 variants. TCRdb keeps only in-frame clones here, not all; method: immunoSEQ multiplex PCR. In the table there are about 330,000 clones, roughly 90% of which are singletons. Study findings and constraints: People given the vaccine had a wider spike-specific TCR breadth than placebo recipients did.

Documented treatment: some 19 received Ad26.COV2.S at low or high dose, single or two shots; roughly five received placebo; per-sample allocation not given. On day 63 after the first injection, vaccine and placebo recipients gave samples. To note about this clone: Its target is not known.

Sequenced material: peripheral blood, taken in a trial of Ad26.COV2.S vaccine versus placebo. The TCR was taken from a person aged 18-60 years who received the Ad26.COV2.S COVID-19 vaccine or a placebo.

The CDR3 sequence: CASSSDPPGLYGNTIYF. CDR3 DNA sequence: TGTGCCAGCAGCTCCGACCCCCCAGGGTTGTACGGAAACACCATATATTTT. V gene TRBV7-6 combines with J gene TRBJ1-3, with D possibly being TRBD1 (5 bases). Trimming took 4 bases from V and 4 from J, leaving 20 bases between them. The CDR3 has 17 residues. Germline V CDR1 and CDR2: SGHVS, FNYEAQ. Combining the CDR3 with reference TRBV7-6 and TRBJ1-3 gives the whole variable domain GAGVSQSPRYKVTKRGQDVALRCDPISGHVSLYWYRQALGQGPEFLTYFNYEAQQDKSGLPNDRFSAERPEGSISTLTIQRTEQRDSAMYRCASSSDPPGLYGNTIYFGEGSWLTVV.